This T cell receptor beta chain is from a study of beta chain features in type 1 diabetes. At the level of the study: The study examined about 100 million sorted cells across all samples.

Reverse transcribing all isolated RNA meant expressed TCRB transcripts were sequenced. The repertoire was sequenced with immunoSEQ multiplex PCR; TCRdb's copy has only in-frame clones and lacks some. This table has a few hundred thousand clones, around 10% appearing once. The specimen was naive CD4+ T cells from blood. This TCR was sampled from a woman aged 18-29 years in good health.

The CDR3 here is CASSMGDRGSTDTQYF. The CDR3 coding sequence is TGTGCCAGTAGTATGGGGGACAGGGGGAGCACAGATACGCAGTATTTT. The chain is built from TRBV19 and TRBJ2-3; the match to TRBD1 covers 11 bases. The CDR3 covers 16 residues. V was pared by 3 bases and J by 0 bases, with 2 bases of the junction left unmatched. From germline, CDR1 is LNHDA and CDR2 SQIVND (reference sequence).